These 22 T cell receptor beta chains share one sample of origin, sequenced in a study of post-analysis software for immune sequencing data. Study outcomes and limitations: Roughly 5 TRBV segments, TRBV5-6, TRBV5-1 and TRBV20-1 among them, were found more frequent in patients than controls.

Incorporated into the TCR beta cDNA libraries were unique molecular identifiers, which served to reduce PCR and sequencing biases. TCRdb ran MiXCR on the PCR reads and lists one entry per CDR3 protein. The data hold hundreds of thousands of distinct CDR3 sequences, with roughly 30% observed a single time. These receptors lack a known antigen. The material sequenced was blood. These receptors all stem from a girl aged 5-17 years with multiple sclerosis.

In its sample, this clonotype was seen a few times. The rearrangement uses TRBV20-1 and TRBJ2-1; 7 nucleotides line up with TRBD2. With V trimmed by 2 bases and J by 0 bases, 7 bases remained unmatched. The CDR3 runs 16 residues. The germline V gene has CDR1 DFQATT and CDR2 SNEGSKA (reference sequence). The CDR3 loop is CSARTWGGSSYNEQFF. The CDR3, as DNA: TGCAGTGCTAGAACATGGGGGGGGAGCTCCTACAATGAGCAGTTCTTC.

Comments on this clonotype: At one of its ends the junction is not consistent with the germline gene, which may arise from a read error. The gene calls are TRBV10-3 and TRBJ2-3, with a weak D call TRBD1 (5 bases). The CDR3 extends over 14 amino acids. Germline lookup yields CDR1 ENHRY and CDR2 SYGVKD. CDR3 residues: CAIRGMQGADTHYF. In DNA, the CDR3 is TGTGCCATCAGGGGGATGCAGGGTGCAGATACGCACTATTTT.

The V gene is TRBV20-1, the J gene TRBJ2-5; TRBD1 aligns across 8 bases. The J call may be wrong; the DNA end is better matched by TRBJ2-7. This CDR3 is 15 amino acids long. CDR1 is DFQATT and CDR2 is SNEGSKA in the germline V gene (reference sequence). This chain's CDR3 is CSARGDRGVSYEQYF. DNA of the CDR3: TGCAGTGCTAGGGGCGACAGGGGAGTAAGCTACGAGCAGTACTTC.

This chain uses TRBV20-1 with TRBJ1-5; TRBD1 matches at 7 bases. CDR1 and CDR2 (germline): DFQATT, SNEGSKA (reference sequence). This CDR3 has 13 amino acids. Trimming cost V 3 bases and J 2 bases; bases outside gene matches: 1. The CDR3 reads CSASGQGNQPQHF. Written as DNA, the CDR3 is TGCAGTGCTAGCGGACAGGGCAATCAGCCCCAGCATTTT.

The chain carries TRBV9 and TRBJ2-3; D may be TRBD2 (5 bases). V was cut by 4 bases and J by 2 bases, with 20 bases left in between. Looked up from germline, CDR1 is SGDLS and CDR2 is YYNGEE. The CDR3 has 17 residues. The CDR3 nucleotides are TGTGCCAGCAGCCGGCCCGGAGGACCAGTGCACACAGATACGCAGTATTTT. Its translation: CASSRPGGPVHTDTQYF.

The rearrangement joins TRBV15 to TRBJ1-4; the match to TRBD1 covers 9 bases. This CDR3 region has 15 residues. V dropped 5 bases and J dropped 4; count of bases not matched to a gene: 5. In germline, CDR1 is LNHNV, CDR2 YYDKDF (reference sequence). CDR3 region: CATSVRTGVNEKLFF. The CDR3 DNA follows: TGTGCCACCAGCGTCCGGACAGGGGTTAATGAAAAACTGTTTTTT.

The chain has TRBV20-1 and TRBJ2-5; a weak D match, TRBD2 (5 bases). Germline-derived CDR1 and CDR2 are DFQATT and SNEGSKA (reference sequence). The CDR3 runs 13 residues. CDR3 in DNA: TGCAGGCCCCTGACTATTGGCCAAGAGACCCAGTACTTC. Its protein product is CRPLTIGQETQYF.

The J gene is TRBJ1-1, the V gene TRBV29-1; TRBD1 matches at 8 bases. This CDR3 comprises 14 residues. V shed 1 base, J shed 4 bases, and the junction held 5 bases outside the gene matches. From germline, CDR1 is SQVTM and CDR2 ANQGSEA. Written as DNA, the CDR3 is TGCAGCGTTGAAGGGGACAGGAGGGGCACTGAAGCTTTCTTT. Translation: CSVEGDRRGTEAFF.

The CDR3 is CATSRELAVAYEQYF. CDR3 coding DNA: TGTGCCACCAGCAGAGAACTAGCGGTGGCCTACGAGCAGTACTTC. The chain uses TRBV15 and TRBJ2-7, with 8 bases matching TRBD2. CDR3 size: 15 residues. J was trimmed by 2 bases and V by 0 bases; bases with no gene match: 3. Germline lookup yields CDR1 LNHNV and CDR2 YYDKDF (reference sequence). The full variable domain, its missing parts supplied by reference TRBV15 and TRBJ2-7, is DAMVIQNPRYQVTQFGKPVTLSCSQTLNHNVMYWYQQKSSQAPKLLFHYYDKDFNNEADTPDNFQSRRPNTSFCFLDIRSPGLGDTAMYLCATSRELAVAYEQYFGPGTRLTVT.

DNA of the CDR3: TGTGCCAGCAGCTGGCCCCTTGGGGGACGGGACACTGAAGCTTTCTTT. It yields the protein CASSWPLGGRDTEAFF. The chain joins TRBV6-1 to TRBJ1-1; D is perhaps TRBD1 (5 bases). The CDR3 covers 16 residues. Germline-derived CDR1 and CDR2 are MNHNS and SASEGT. V lost 6 bases and J lost 3, with 20 bases in between.

The chain recombines TRBV7-2 with TRBJ2-7; possible D gene TRBD2, 6 bases. The CDR3 is 13 amino acids. V lost 6 bases, J lost 4 bases, and 13 bases lay in between. CDR1 SGHTA and CDR2 FQGNSA come from the germline V gene. In nucleotides, the CDR3 is TGTGCCAGCAGTCCCGTGGGGGGTTACGAGCAGTACTTC. This codes for CASSPVGGYEQYF.

The gene calls are TRBV24-1 and TRBJ2-7; 11 bases are a match to TRBD2. V trimming: 3 bases; J trimming: 7 bases; junction bases outside the gene matches: 22. The CDR3 has 20 residues. Germline V gene lookup returns CDR1 KGHDR and CDR2 SFDVKD. CDR3 sequence: CATSDPRVDSGRVSYNEQYF. The CDR3 DNA reads as TGTGCCACCAGTGATCCCCGTGTGGATAGCGGGAGGGTATCCTACAATGAGCAGTACTTC.

As regards this clonotype: A junction boundary mismatches the germline segment, possibly from a read error. The chain is built from TRBV7-6 and TRBJ2-1; D may be TRBD2 (7 bases). The CDR3 spans 19 residues. Germline CDR1 reads SGHVS; CDR2 reads FNYEAQ. As DNA, the CDR3 is TGTGTCAGCAGCTTAAGCGCAACGTCCGGGGGGCGAAGGGACAATGAGCAGTTCTTC. This translates into CVSSLSATSGGRRDNEQFF.

The V call is TRBV7-2, the J call TRBJ1-5; the D is unclear. V lost 1 base and J lost 0, with 7 bases in between. Germline loops: CDR1 SGHTA, CDR2 FQGNSA. The CDR3 loop spans 15 amino acids. DNA for the CDR3: TGTGCCAGCAGCTTAGTGGGAAATAGCAATCAGCCCCAGCATTTT. Residues: CASSLVGNSNQPQHF.

The V and J genes are TRBV6-2 or TRBV6-3 and TRBJ2-7, with D tentatively TRBD2 (5 bases). The germline V gene has CDR1 MNHEY and CDR2 SVGEGT. V lost 3 bases and J lost 2, with 14 bases in between. The CDR3 consists of 15 residues. The CDR3 sequence is CASSYGETSTYEQYF. The CDR3 coding sequence is TGTGCCAGCAGTTATGGGGAGACCTCCACCTACGAGCAGTACTTC.

A few counts support this clonotype. The chain links TRBV7-9 to TRBJ2-1; 13 bases line up with TRBD2. The V segment lost 0 bases and the J segment 9 bases; nucleotides outside the gene matches: 8. Germline V lookup: CDR1 SEHNR, CDR2 FQNEAQ (reference sequence). This CDR3 is 17 amino acids long. The CDR3 DNA reads as TGTGCCAGCAGCTTAGCTATGGGACTAGCGGGACGGGTTGAGCAGTTCTTC. Translating gives CASSLAMGLAGRVEQFF.

This clonotype was found many times. The chain recombines TRBV10-3 with TRBJ2-5, with TRBD2 identical over 8 bases. The CDR3 has 15 amino acids. Germline V gives CDR1 ENHRY, CDR2 SYGVKD. Losses at the gene ends were 7 bases for V and 5 bases for J; bases not matched to a gene: 12. CDR3 DNA: TGTGCCATCAAAGACGGGGGGGGCACTTTGGAGACCCAGTACTTC. Its protein is CAIKDGGGTLETQYF.

This clonotype has just a few counts. The chain combines TRBV29-1 with TRBJ2-7; D might be TRBD2 (6 bases). Trimming took 1 base from V and 0 from J, leaving 10 bases between them. CDR1 is SQVTM, CDR2 ANQGSEA, per germline. CDR3 length: 14 amino acids. The CDR3 loop reads CSVEAPAGSYEQYF. CDR3 coding DNA: TGCAGCGTTGAAGCGCCAGCGGGCTCCTACGAGCAGTACTTC.

The CDR3 nucleotides are TGTGCCAGTAGTCCCTCGGACAGCAATTACTACGAGCAGTACTTC. Translating it yields CASSPSDSNYYEQYF. The chain is built from TRBV19 and TRBJ2-7; D perhaps matches TRBD1 (6 bases). The CDR3 has 15 amino acids. Germline assignment: CDR1 LNHDA and CDR2 SQIVND (reference sequence). The ends were cut back, 5 bases at V and 3 bases at J, with 17 bases in the middle.

A remark on this clonotype: As the CDR3 is not closed by the conserved phenylalanine or tryptophan, this likely results from a read error. The V call is TRBV7-9, the J call TRBJ2-5; D not certain. Trimming pared 0 bases from V and 2 bases from J, leaving 10 bases between. This CDR3 has 15 residues. Germline CDR1 and CDR2: SEHNR and FQNEAQ (reference sequence). The CDR3 DNA follows: TGTGCCAGCAGCTTAGCGCCCACCGGACAAGAGACCCAGTACTGC. It encodes CASSLAPTGQETQYC.

This clonotype showed up many times. The chain is built from TRBV4-2 and TRBJ2-7, with D unresolved. CDR1 LGHNA and CDR2 YNFKEQ come from the germline V gene. Trimming removed 1 base from V and 5 bases from J, with 18 bases in between. This CDR3 spans 16 amino acids. CDR3 amino acids: CASSQGSRTTHHEQYF. CDR3 in DNA: TGTGCCAGCAGCCAAGGATCCCGGACCACCCACCACGAGCAGTACTTC.

This clonotype came up many times. The chain is built from TRBV29-1 and TRBJ2-7; 11 nucleotides match TRBD1. The junction had 7 bases not matched to a gene; V was cut back by 6 bases and J by 0 bases. There are 15 residues in the CDR3. Per the germline V gene, CDR1 is SQVTM and CDR2 is ANQGSEA. DNA of the CDR3: TGCAGCGTGGACGGGACAGGGGGAAGCTCCTACGAGCAGTACTTC. As protein: CSVDGTGGSSYEQYF.